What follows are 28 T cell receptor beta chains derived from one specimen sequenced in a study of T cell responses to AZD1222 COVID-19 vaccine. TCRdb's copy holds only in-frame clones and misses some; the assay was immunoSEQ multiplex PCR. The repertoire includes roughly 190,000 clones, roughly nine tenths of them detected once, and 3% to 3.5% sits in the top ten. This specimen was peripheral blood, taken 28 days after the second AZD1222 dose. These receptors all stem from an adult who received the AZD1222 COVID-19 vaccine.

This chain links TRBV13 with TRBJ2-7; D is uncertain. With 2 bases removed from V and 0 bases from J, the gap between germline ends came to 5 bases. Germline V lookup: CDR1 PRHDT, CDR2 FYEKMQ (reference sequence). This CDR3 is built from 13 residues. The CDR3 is CASSLTSSYEQYF. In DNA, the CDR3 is TGTGCCAGCAGCTTAACCAGCTCCTACGAGCAGTACTTC.

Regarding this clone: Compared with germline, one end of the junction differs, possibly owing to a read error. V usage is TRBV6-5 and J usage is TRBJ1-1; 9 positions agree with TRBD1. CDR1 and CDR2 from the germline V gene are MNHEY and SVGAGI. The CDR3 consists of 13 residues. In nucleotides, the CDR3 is TGTGCCAGCAGCAACCTTCGGGACAGGGCCGGAATCTTT. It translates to CASSNLRDRAGIF.

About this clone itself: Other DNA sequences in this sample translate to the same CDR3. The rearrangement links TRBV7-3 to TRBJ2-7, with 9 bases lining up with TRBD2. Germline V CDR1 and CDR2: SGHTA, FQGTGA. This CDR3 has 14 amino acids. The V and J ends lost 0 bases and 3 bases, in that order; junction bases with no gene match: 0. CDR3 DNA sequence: TGTGCCAGCAGCTTAACTAGCGGGAGCTACGAGCAGTACTTC. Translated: CASSLTSGSYEQYF.

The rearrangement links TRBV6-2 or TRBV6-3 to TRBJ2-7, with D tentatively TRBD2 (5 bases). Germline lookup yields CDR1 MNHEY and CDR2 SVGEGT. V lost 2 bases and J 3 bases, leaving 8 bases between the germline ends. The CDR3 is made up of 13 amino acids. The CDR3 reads CASSYPGLYEQYF. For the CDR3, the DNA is TGTGCCAGCAGTTACCCAGGACTCTACGAGCAGTACTTC.

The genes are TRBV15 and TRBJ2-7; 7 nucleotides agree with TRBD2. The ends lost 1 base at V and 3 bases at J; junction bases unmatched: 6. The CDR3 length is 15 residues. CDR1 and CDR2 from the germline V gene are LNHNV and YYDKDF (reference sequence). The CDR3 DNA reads TGTGCCACCAGCAGAGTGGGGGGGGTCGGCTACGAGCAGTACTTC. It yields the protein CATSRVGGVGYEQYF.

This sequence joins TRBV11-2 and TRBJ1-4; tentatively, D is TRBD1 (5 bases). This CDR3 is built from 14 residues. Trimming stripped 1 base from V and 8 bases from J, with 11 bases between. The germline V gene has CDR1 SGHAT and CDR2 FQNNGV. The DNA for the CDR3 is TGTGCCAGCAGCTTAGGCCGGGGGTGGGAAAAACTGTTTTTT. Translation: CASSLGRGWEKLFF.

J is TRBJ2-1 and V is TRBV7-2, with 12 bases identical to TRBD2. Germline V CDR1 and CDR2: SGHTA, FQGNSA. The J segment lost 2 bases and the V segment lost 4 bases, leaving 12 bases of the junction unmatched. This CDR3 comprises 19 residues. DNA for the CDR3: TGTGCCAGCAGCTCCCCCGGACTAGCGGGATTTAATCCCTACAATGAGCAGTTCTTC. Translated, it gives CASSSPGLAGFNPYNEQFF.

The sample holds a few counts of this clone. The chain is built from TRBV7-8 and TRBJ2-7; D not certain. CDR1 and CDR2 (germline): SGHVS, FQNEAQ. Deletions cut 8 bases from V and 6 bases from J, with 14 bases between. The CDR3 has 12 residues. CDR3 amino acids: CASQTRLAEQYF. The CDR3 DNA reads TGTGCCAGCCAGACCCGGTTGGCCGAGCAGTACTTC.

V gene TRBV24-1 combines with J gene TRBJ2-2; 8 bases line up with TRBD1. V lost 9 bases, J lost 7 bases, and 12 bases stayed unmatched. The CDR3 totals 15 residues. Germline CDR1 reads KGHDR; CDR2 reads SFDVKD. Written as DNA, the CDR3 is TGTGCCACCTCCGCGACAGGGGATTACGACGGGGAGCTGTTTTTT. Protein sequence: CATSATGDYDGELFF.

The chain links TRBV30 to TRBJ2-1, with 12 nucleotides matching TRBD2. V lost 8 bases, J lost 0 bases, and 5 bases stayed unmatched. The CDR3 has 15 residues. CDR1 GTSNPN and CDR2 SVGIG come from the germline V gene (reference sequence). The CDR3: CARSTSGGSYNEQFF. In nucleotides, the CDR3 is TGTGCCAGATCGACTAGCGGGGGCTCCTACAATGAGCAGTTCTTC.

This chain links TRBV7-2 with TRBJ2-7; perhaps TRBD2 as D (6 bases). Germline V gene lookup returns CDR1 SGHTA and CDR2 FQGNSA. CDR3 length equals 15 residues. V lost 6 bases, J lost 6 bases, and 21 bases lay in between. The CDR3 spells CASRVEEGPGSEQYF. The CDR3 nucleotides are TGTGCCAGCAGAGTTGAGGAGGGCCCAGGTTCCGAGCAGTACTTC.

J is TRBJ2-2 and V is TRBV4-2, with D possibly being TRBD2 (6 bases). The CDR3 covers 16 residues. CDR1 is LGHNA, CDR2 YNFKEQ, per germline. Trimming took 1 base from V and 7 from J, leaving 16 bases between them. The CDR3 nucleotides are TGTGCCAGCAGCCAAGGTGGGGCGGGAAAGGTCGGGGAGCTGTTTTTT. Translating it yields CASSQGGAGKVGELFF.

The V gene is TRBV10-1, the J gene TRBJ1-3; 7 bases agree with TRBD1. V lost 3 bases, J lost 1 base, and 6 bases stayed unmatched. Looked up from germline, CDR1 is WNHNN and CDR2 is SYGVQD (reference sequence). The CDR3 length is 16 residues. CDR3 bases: TGCGCCAGCAGTGATTCGACAGGGATTTCTGGAAACACCATATATTTT. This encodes CASSDSTGISGNTIYF.

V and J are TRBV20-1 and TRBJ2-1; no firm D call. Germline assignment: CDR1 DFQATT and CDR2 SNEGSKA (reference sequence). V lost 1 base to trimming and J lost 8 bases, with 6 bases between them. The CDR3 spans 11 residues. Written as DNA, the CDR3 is TGCAGTGCTAGAGTTAGAGATGAGCAGTTCTTC. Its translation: CSARVRDEQFF.

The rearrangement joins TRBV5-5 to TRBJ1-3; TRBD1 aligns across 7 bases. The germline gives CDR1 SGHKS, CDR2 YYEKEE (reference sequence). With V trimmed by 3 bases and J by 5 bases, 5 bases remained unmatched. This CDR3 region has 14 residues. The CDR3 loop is CASSSRGWRNTIYF. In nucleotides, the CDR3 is TGTGCCAGCAGCTCCAGGGGGTGGCGAAACACCATATATTTT.

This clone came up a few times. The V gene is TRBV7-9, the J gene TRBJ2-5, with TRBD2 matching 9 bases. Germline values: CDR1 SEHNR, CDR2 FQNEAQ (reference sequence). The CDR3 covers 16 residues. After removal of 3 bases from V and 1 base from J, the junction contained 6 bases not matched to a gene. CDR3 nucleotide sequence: TGTGCCAGCAGCTTTCGGGCTAGCGGGACCCAAGAGACCCAGTACTTC. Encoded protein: CASSFRASGTQETQYF.

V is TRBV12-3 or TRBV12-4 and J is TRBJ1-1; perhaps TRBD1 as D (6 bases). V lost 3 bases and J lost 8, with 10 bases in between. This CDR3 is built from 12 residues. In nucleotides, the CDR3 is TGTGCCAGCAGTTTTGGGGGCGTGGAAGCTTTCTTT. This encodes CASSFGGVEAFF.

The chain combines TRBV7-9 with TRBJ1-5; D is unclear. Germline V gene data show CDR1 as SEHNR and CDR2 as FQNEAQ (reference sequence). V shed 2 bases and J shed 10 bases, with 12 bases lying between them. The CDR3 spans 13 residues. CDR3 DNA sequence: TGTGCCAGCAGCTTAAACAGCCTACATCCCCAGCATTTT. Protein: CASSLNSLHPQHF.

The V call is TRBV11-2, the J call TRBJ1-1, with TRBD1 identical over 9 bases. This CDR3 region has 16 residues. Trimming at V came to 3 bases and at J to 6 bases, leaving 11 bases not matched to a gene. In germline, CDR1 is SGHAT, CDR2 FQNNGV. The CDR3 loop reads CASSLRSGQGAPEAFF. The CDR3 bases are TGTGCCAGCAGCTTGAGATCGGGACAGGGTGCCCCTGAAGCTTTCTTT.

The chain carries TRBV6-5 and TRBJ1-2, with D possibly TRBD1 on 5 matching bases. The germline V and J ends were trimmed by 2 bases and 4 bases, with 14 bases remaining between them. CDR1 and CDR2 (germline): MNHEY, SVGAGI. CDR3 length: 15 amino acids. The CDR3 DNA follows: TGTGCCAGCAGTTACCAGCCAGGGCGGATCTATGGCTACACCTTC. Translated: CASSYQPGRIYGYTF.

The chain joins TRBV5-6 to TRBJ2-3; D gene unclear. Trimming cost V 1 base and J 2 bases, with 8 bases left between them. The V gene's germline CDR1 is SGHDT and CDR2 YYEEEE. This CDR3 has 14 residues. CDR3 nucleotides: TGTGCCAGCAGCTTGAGGAGTTACACAGATACGCAGTATTTT. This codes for CASSLRSYTDTQYF. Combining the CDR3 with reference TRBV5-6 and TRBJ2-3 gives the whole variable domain DAGVTQSPTHLIKTRGQQVTLRCSPKSGHDTVSWYQQALGQGPQFIFQYYEEEERQRGNFPDRFSGHQFPNYSSELNVNALLLGDSALYLCASSLRSYTDTQYFGPGTRLTVL.

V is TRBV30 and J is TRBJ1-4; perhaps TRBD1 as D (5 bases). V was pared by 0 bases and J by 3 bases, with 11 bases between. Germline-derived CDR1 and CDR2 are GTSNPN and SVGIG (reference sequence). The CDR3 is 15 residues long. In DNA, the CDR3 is TGTGCCTGGAGTGTAAATCTGGGGGCTAATGAAAAACTGTTTTTT. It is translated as CAWSVNLGANEKLFF.

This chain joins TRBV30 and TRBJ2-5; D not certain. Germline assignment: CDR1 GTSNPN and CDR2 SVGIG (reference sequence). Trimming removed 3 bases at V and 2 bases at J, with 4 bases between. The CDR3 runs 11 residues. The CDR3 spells CAWRNQETQYF. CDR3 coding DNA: TGTGCCTGGAGGAATCAAGAGACCCAGTACTTC.

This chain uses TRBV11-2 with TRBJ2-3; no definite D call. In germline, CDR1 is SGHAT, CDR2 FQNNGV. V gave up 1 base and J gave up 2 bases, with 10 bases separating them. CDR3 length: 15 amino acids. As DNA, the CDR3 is TGTGCCAGCAGCTTAGGTGCCCAATACACAGATACGCAGTATTTT. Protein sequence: CASSLGAQYTDTQYF.

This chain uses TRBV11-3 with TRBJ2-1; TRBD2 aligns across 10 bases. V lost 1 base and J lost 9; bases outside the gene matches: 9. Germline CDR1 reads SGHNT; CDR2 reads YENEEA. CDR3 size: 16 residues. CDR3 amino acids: CASSLVYSGRAREQFF. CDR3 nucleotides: TGTGCCAGCAGCTTAGTGTACAGCGGGAGGGCCCGTGAGCAGTTCTTC.

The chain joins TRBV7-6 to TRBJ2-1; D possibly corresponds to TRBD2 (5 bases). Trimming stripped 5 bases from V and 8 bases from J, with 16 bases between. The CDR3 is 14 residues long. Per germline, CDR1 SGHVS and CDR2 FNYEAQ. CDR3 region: CASSLFTSFHEQFF. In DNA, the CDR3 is TGTGCCAGCAGCCTGTTTACTAGTTTCCATGAGCAGTTCTTC.

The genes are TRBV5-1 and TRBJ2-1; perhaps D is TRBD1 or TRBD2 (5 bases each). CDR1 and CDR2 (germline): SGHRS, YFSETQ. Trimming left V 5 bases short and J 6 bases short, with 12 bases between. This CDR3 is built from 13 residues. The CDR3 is CASSFGGFNEQFF. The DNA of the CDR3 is TGCGCCAGCAGTTTTGGGGGATTCAATGAGCAGTTCTTC.

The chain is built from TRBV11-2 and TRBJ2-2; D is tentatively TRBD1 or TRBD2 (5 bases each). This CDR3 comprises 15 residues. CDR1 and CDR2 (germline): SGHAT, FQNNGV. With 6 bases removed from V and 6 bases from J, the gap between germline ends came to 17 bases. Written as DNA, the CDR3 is TGTGCCAGCAGTCCTCGACCCGTGGGGGCCGGGGAGCTGTTTTTT. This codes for CASSPRPVGAGELFF.